The present T cell receptor beta chain was sequenced within a study of T cell changes during pregnancy in multiple sclerosis. With 0 bases removed from V and 4 bases from J, the gap between germline ends came to 8 bases. Germline values: CDR1 SGHRS, CDR2 YFSETQ. The CDR3 loop spans 13 amino acids. Only in-frame clones appear in the TCRdb table, and some are missing; sequencing was by immunoSEQ multiplex PCR. The top ten hold roughly 0.3% of the sample, which has under 85,000 clones, roughly 90% seen once. This sample comprised CD4+ T cells from peripheral blood mononuclear cells, obtained in the third trimester of pregnancy. V usage is TRBV5-1 and J usage is TRBJ2-7; D ambiguous. The clonotype originates from a female donor in good health, enrolled as a control in a pregnancy study. CDR3 DNA: TGCGCCAGCAGCTTGGCGGTGAATTACGAGCAGTACTTC. Residues: CASSLAVNYEQYF.